A selection of T cell receptor beta chains follows, all from one sample in a study of blood T cell repertoires in COVID-19. Clones were sequenced by immunoSEQ multiplex PCR, and TCRdb holds only the in-frame ones, with some missing. The data show some 150,000 clones, 76% seen once. The sequenced material came from peripheral blood. The receptors originated from a woman of 80 years or more with active or convalescent COVID-19. The CDR3 runs from the conserved cysteine through the conserved F or W. The order of the fields is clone size, CDR3 length, V gene, J gene, D gene, CDR3 protein, CDR3 DNA. The D gene is left open where the match is weak. Clone size is not always given. Where it is, it says once, few, many or a class for expanded clones.

once	15	TRBV7-7	TRBJ2-7	TRBD1	CASSATAGQGAEQYF	TGTGCTAGCAGCGCGACGGCGGGACAGGGAGCCGAGCAGTACTTC
.	16	TRBV3-1/TRBV3-2	TRBJ1-6	.	CASSQDDQGRNSPLHF	TGTGCCAGCAGCCAAGATGACCAGGGGCGAAATTCACCCCTCCACTTT
.	16	TRBV6-6	TRBJ1-3	TRBD1	CASSQPGTGGGNTIYF	TGTGCCAGCAGCCAACCCGGGACAGGGGGTGGAAACACCATATATTTT
few	16	TRBV6-1	TRBJ1-2	.	CASSEPGDGRFRGYTF	TGTGCCAGCAGTGAACCAGGGGACGGCAGGTTTCGGGGCTACACCTTC
few	18	TRBV3-1/TRBV3-2	TRBJ1-4	.	CASSQEPTARTTNEKLFF	TGTGCCAGCAGCCAAGAACCGACAGCCCGAACAACTAATGAAAAACTGTTTTTT
.	15	TRBV6-5	TRBJ2-2	TRBD1	CASREGQAAPGELFF	TGTGCCAGCAGGGAGGGACAGGCGGCGCCCGGGGAGCTGTTTTTT
.	16	TRBV10-2	TRBJ1-2	TRBD1	CASSESRQGAGYGYTF	TGCGCCAGCAGTGAGTCGAGACAGGGGGCCGGGTATGGCTACACCTTC
.	13	TRBV15	TRBJ1-1	.	CATSRGGHPEAFF	TGTGCCACCAGCAGAGGGGGACACCCTGAAGCTTTCTTT
.	13	TRBV12-3/TRBV12-4	TRBJ1-1	.	CASSQGGNTEAFF	TGTGCCAGCAGTCAAGGGGGGAACACTGAAGCTTTCTTT
few	17	TRBV10-2	TRBJ1-5	TRBD1	CASSEMVGTGANQPQHF	TGCGCCAGCAGTGAGATGGTCGGGACAGGGGCTAATCAGCCCCAGCATTTT
.	13	TRBV28	TRBJ1-2	.	CASSVQGRYGYTF	TGTGCCAGCAGTGTCCAGGGGCGGTATGGCTACACCTTC
.	16	TRBV19	TRBJ2-1	.	CATSHTVGLSYNEQFF	TGTGCCACAAGCCATACCGTGGGGCTCTCCTACAATGAGCAGTTCTTC
.	13	TRBV28	TRBJ1-5	TRBD1	CASKTGSNQPQHF	TGTGCCAGTAAGACAGGGAGCAATCAGCCCCAGCATTTT
.	15	TRBV9	TRBJ1-5	.	CASSVEDGSHQPQHF	TGTGCCAGCAGCGTAGAGGACGGGAGTCATCAGCCCCAGCATTTT
few	17	TRBV7-6	TRBJ2-1	.	CASSLEGGGNSYNEQFF	TGTGCCAGCAGCTTAGAGGGCGGGGGCAACTCCTACAATGAGCAGTTCTTC
.	13	TRBV9	TRBJ1-2	.	CASSVASGYGYTF	TGTGCCAGCAGCGTAGCTTCAGGGTATGGCTACACCTTC
.	13	TRBV29-1	TRBJ1-1	TRBD1	CSGGVQGATEAFF	TGCAGCGGCGGGGTGCAGGGGGCGACTGAAGCTTTCTTT
.	15	TRBV7-6	TRBJ2-2	TRBD2	CASSYGTSGTGELFF	TGTGCCAGCAGCTACGGGACTAGCGGGACCGGGGAGCTGTTTTTT
.	23	TRBV21-1	TRBJ2-1	.	CASSKGRTNDGLAGVNSYNEQFF	TGTGCCAGCAGCAAAGGACGGACAAACGACGGCCTAGCGGGGGTAAACTCCTACAATGAGCAGTTCTTC
once	17	TRBV4-3	TRBJ1-1	.	CASSQAVQGGLNTEAFF	TGCGCCAGCAGCCAAGCCGTTCAAGGGGGATTGAACACTGAAGCTTTCTTT
.	13	TRBV28	TRBJ1-1	TRBD1	CASSTGAGTEAFF	TGTGCCAGCAGTACAGGGGCAGGCACTGAAGCTTTCTTT
.	15	TRBV6-5	TRBJ1-2	TRBD1	CASRGTGPSHYGYTF	TGTGCCAGCAGGGGGACAGGGCCTTCTCACTATGGCTACACCTTC
.	15	TRBV28	TRBJ2-1	TRBD1	CASSQAGTGANEQFF	TGTGCCAGCAGTCAAGCCGGGACAGGGGCCAATGAGCAGTTCTTC
.	15	TRBV11-3	TRBJ2-3	.	CASSPGGGWTDTQYF	TGTGCCAGCAGCCCCGGCGGCGGGTGGACAGATACGCAGTATTTT
.	18	TRBV27	TRBJ2-3	TRBD2	CASSLWGLAGVSTDTQYF	TGTGCCAGCAGTTTATGGGGACTAGCGGGGGTGAGCACAGATACGCAGTATTTT
few	16	TRBV4-1	TRBJ1-3	.	CASSQALIGPGNTIYF	TGCGCCAGCAGCCAAGCCTTAATTGGGCCTGGAAACACCATATATTTT
few	16	TRBV3-1/TRBV3-2	TRBJ2-5	TRBD2	CASSPLLAGTPETQYF	TGTGCCAGCAGCCCCCTACTAGCGGGGACTCCAGAGACCCAGTACTTC
.	13	TRBV2	TRBJ1-2	TRBD1	CASRGQGLGGYTF	TGTGCCAGCAGGGGACAGGGATTGGGGGGCTACACCTTC
.	15	TRBV3-1/TRBV3-2	TRBJ1-2	.	CASSQLQVSNYGYTF	TGTGCCAGCAGCCAGTTACAGGTCTCTAACTATGGCTACACCTTC
.	13	TRBV7-2	TRBJ2-1	.	CASSPDRLDEQFF	TGTGCCAGCAGCCCCGACAGGTTGGATGAGCAGTTCTTC
.	14	TRBV9	TRBJ2-3	.	CASSWLPEADTQYF	TGTGCCAGCAGCTGGCTGCCAGAGGCAGATACGCAGTATTTT
.	13	TRBV27	TRBJ1-1	.	CASSTRAGTEAFF	TGTGCCAGCAGTACCCGCGCAGGGACTGAAGCTTTCTTT
few	13	TRBV4-3	TRBJ1-1	.	CASSQDTHTEAFF	TGCGCCAGCAGCCAAGACACACACACTGAAGCTTTCTTT
.	15	TRBV19	TRBJ2-3	.	CASTLWGRPTDTQYF	TGTGCCAGTACCCTGTGGGGCAGACCCACAGATACGCAGTATTTT
.	15	TRBV10-2	TRBJ2-7	TRBD1	CASRYGTGDTYEQYF	TGCGCCAGCAGATACGGGACAGGAGATACCTACGAGCAGTACTTC
.	17	TRBV5-1	TRBJ2-1	TRBD2	CASSLHGTGGAYNEQFF	TGCGCCAGCAGCTTACATGGTACCGGGGGGGCCTACAATGAGCAGTTCTTC
.	14	TRBV28	TRBJ2-2	.	CASSFRGSTGELFF	TGTGCCAGCAGTTTCCGGGGAAGTACCGGGGAGCTGTTTTTT
.	15	TRBV19	TRBJ2-7	.	CASSVISSSGSGQYF	TGTGCCAGTAGTGTCATATCGTCGAGCGGATCCGGCCAGTACTTC
.	12	TRBV12-3/TRBV12-4	TRBJ1-5	.	CASSNNDQPQHF	TGTGCCAGCAGTAACAATGATCAGCCCCAGCATTTT
.	14	TRBV6-5	TRBJ1-6	.	CASTGSRGNSPLHF	TGTGCCAGCACTGGGAGCAGGGGTAATTCACCCCTCCACTTT
once	15	TRBV7-3	TRBJ2-1	TRBD2	CASSLMTSGANEQFF	TGTGCCAGCAGCTTGATGACTAGCGGGGCCAATGAGCAGTTCTTC
.	16	TRBV27	TRBJ2-7	.	CASSIKSEIGLYEQYF	TGTGCCAGCAGCATCAAGTCGGAGATAGGACTTTACGAGCAGTACTTC
.	15	TRBV30	TRBJ1-6	TRBD1	CAWCIDRARNSPLHF	TGTGCCTGGTGTATCGACAGGGCTCGTAACTCACCCCTCCACTTT
.	13	TRBV10-3	TRBJ1-1	.	CAISEITNTEAFF	TGTGCCATCAGTGAAATAACAAACACTGAAGCTTTCTTT
.	17	TRBV21-1	TRBJ1-1	.	CASSKVGTGRGNTEAFF	TGTGCCAGCAGCAAAGTTGGAACAGGGCGCGGGAACACTGAAGCTTTCTTT